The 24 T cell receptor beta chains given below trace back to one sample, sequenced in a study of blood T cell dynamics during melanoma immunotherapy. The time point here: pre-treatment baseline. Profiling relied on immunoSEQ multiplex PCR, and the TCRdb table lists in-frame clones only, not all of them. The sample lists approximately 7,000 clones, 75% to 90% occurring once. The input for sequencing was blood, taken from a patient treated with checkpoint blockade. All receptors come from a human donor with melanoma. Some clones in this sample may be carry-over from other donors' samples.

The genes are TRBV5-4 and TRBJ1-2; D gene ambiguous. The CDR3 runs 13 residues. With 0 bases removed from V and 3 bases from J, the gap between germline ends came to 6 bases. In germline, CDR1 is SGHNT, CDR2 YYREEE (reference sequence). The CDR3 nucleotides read TGTGCCAGCAGCTTGGAAGTGGACTATGGCTACACCTTC. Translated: CASSLEVDYGYTF.

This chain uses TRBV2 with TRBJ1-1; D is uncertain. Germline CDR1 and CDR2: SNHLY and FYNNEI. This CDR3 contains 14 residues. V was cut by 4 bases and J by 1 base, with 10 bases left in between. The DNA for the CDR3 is TGTGCCAGCAGTGTGGAGGGCGGGAACACTGAAGCTTTCTTT. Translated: CASSVEGGNTEAFF.

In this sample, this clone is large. This chain's CDR3 is CASNFLGRSNQPQHF. As DNA, the CDR3 is TGTGCCAGCAATTTTTTAGGGAGAAGCAATCAGCCCCAGCATTTT. The rearrangement joins TRBV6-1 to TRBJ1-5; D remains ambiguous. Germline CDR1 and CDR2: MNHNS and SASEGT. V lost 7 bases, J lost 1 base, and 14 bases lay in between. The length of the CDR3 is 15 residues.

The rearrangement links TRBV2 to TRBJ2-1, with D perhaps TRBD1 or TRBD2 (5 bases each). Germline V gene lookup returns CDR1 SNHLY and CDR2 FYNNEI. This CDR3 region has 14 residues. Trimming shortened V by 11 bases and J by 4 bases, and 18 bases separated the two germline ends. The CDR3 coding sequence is TGTGCCGGCGTTCCGGGGCCGGCGTACAATGAGCAGTTCTTC. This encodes CAGVPGPAYNEQFF. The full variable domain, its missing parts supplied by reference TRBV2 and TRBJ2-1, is EPEVTQTPSHQVTQMGQEVILRCVPISNHLYFYWYRQILGQKVEFLVSFYNNEISEKSEIFDDQFSVERPDGSNFTLKIRSTKLEDSAMYFCAGVPGPAYNEQFFGPGTRLTVL.

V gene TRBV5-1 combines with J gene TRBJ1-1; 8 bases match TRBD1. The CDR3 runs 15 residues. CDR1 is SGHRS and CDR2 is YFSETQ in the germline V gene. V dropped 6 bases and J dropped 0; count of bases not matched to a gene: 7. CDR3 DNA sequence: TGCGCCAGCAAAACAGGGGGGATAATGAACACTGAAGCTTTCTTT. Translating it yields CASKTGGIMNTEAFF.

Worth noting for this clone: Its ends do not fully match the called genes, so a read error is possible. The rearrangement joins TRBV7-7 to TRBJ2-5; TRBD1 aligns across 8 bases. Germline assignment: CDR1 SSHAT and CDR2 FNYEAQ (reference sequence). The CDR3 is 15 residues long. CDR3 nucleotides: TGTGCTAGCAGCTTGTCGCCAGGGGGCGGGGAGACCCAGTACTTC. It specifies CASSLSPGGGETQYF.

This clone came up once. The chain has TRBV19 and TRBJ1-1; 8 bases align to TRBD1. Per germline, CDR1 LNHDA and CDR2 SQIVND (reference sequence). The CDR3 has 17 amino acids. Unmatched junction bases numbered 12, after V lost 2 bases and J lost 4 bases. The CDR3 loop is CASSIPTTGVASTEAFF. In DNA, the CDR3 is TGTGCCAGTAGTATACCGACGACAGGGGTCGCGAGCACTGAAGCTTTCTTT.

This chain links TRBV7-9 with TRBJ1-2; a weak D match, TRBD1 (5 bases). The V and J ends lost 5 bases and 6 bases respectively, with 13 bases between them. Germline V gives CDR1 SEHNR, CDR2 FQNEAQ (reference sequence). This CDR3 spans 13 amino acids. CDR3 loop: CASSLGQGHGYTF. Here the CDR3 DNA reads TGTGCCAGCAGCCTTGGCCAGGGTCATGGCTACACCTTC.

The CDR3 DNA reads as TGTGCCCGGGGAGAAGGAGCTGAAGCTTTCTTT. Protein: CARGEGAEAFF. The gene calls are TRBV30 and TRBJ1-1; D uncertain. The V end was cut by 8 bases, the J end by 6 bases, with 13 bases between. CDR1 and CDR2 from the germline V gene are GTSNPN and SVGIG (reference sequence). This CDR3 contains 11 residues.

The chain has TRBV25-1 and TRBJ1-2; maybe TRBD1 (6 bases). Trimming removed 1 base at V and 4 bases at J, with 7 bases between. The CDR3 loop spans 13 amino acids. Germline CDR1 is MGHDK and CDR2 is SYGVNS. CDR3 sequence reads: CASSESRGYGYTF. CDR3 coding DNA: TGTGCCAGCAGTGAATCCAGGGGCTATGGCTACACCTTC.

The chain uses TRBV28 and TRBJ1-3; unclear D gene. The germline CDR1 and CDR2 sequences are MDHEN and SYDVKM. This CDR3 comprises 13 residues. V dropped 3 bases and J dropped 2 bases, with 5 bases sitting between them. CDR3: CASSLYAGNTIYF. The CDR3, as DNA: TGTGCCAGCAGTTTGTATGCTGGAAACACCATATATTTT.

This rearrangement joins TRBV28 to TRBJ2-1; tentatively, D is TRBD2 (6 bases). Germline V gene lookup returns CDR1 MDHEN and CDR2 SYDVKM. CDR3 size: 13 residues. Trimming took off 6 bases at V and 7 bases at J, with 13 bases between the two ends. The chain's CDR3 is CASSLLGGNEQFF. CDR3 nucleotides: TGTGCCAGCAGCCTTTTGGGGGGAAATGAGCAGTTCTTC.

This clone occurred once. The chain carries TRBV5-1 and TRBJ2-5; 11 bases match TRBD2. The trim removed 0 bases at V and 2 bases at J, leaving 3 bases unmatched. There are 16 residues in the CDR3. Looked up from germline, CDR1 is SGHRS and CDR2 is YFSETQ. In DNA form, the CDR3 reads TGCGCCAGCAGCTTGGCTACTAGCGGGAGACAAGAGACCCAGTACTTC. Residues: CASSLATSGRQETQYF.

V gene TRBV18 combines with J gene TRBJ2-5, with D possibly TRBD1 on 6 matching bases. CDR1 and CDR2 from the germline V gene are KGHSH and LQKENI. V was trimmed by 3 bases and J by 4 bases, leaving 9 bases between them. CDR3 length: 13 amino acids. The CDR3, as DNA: TGTGCCAGCTCACCGCAGGGGCTAGAGACCCAGTACTTC. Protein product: CASSPQGLETQYF.

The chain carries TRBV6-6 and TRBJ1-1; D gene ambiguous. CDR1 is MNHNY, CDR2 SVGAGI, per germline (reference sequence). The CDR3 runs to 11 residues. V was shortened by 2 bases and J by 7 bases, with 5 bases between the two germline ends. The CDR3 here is CASSYRNEAFF. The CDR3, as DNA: TGTGCCAGCAGTTACCGAAATGAAGCTTTCTTT.

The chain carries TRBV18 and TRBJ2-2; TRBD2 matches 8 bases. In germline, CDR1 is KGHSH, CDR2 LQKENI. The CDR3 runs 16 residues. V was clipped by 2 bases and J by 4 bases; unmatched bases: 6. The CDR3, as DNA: TGTGCCAGCTCACCATCCGCGGGGGGCAGCACCGGGGAGCTGTTTTTT. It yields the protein CASSPSAGGSTGELFF.

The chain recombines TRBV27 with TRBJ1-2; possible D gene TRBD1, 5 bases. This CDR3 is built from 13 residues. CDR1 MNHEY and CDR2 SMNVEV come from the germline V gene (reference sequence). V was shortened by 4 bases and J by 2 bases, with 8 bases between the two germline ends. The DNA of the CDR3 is TGTGCCAGCAGTTCGGGACCGAACTATGGCTACACCTTC. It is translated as CASSSGPNYGYTF.

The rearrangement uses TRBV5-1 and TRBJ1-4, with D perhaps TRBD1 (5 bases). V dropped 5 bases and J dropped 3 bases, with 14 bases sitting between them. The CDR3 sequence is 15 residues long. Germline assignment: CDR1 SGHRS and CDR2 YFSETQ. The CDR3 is CASRQQTAANEKLFF. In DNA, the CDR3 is TGCGCCAGCAGACAACAGACAGCCGCTAATGAAAAACTGTTTTTT.

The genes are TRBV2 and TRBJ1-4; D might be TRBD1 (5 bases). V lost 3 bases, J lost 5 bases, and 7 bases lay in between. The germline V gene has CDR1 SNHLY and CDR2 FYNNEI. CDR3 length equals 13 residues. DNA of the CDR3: TGTGCCAGCAGTGACTCAGGGAATGAAAAACTGTTTTTT. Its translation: CASSDSGNEKLFF. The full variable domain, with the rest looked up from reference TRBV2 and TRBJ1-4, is EPEVTQTPSHQVTQMGQEVILRCVPISNHLYFYWYRQILGQKVEFLVSFYNNEISEKSEIFDDQFSVERPDGSNFTLKIRSTKLEDSAMYFCASSDSGNEKLFFGSGTQLSVL.

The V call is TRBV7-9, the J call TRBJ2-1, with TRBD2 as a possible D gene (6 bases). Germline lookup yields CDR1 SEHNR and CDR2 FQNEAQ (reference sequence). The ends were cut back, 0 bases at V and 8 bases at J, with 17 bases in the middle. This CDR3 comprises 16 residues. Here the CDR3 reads CASSLALAGGVDEQFF. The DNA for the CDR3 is TGTGCCAGCAGCTTAGCGCTGGCAGGAGGGGTGGATGAGCAGTTCTTC.

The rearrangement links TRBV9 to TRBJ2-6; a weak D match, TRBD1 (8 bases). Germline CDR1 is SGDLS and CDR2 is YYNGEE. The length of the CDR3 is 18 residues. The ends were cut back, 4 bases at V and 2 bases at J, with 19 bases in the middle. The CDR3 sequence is CASSPQWTGRAGANVLTF. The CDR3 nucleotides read TGTGCCAGCAGCCCCCAATGGACAGGGAGGGCTGGGGCCAACGTCCTGACTTTC.

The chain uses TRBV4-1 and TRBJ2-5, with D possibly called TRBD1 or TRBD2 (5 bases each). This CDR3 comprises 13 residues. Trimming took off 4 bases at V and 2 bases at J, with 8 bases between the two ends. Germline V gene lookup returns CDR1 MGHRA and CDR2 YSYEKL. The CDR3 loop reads CASSRGPQETQYF. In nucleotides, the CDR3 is TGCGCCAGCAGCCGGGGACCTCAAGAGACCCAGTACTTC.

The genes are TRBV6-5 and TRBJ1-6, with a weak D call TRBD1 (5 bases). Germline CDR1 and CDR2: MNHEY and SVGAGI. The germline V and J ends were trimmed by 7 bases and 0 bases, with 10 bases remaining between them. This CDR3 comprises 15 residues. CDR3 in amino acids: CASTTASSYNSPLHF. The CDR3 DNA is TGTGCCAGCACGACAGCGAGCTCCTATAATTCACCCCTCCACTTT.

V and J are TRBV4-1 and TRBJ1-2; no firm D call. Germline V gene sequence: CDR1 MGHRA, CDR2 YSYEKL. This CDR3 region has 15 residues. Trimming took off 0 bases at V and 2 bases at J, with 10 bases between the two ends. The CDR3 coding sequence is TGCGCCAGCAGCCAAGAGACACGAAAGAACTATGGCTACACCTTC. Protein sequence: CASSQETRKNYGYTF.